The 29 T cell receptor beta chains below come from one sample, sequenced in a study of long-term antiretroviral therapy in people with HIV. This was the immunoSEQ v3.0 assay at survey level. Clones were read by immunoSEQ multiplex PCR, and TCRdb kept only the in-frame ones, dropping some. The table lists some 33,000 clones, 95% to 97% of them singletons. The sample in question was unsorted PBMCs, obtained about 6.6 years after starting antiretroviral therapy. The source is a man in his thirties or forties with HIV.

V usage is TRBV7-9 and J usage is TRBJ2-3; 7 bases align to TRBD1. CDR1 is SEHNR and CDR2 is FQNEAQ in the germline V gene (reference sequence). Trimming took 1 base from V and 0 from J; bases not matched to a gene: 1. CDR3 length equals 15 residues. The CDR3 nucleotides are TGTGCCAGCAGCTTAGGACAGGGTAGCACAGATACGCAGTATTTT. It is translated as CASSLGQGSTDTQYF.

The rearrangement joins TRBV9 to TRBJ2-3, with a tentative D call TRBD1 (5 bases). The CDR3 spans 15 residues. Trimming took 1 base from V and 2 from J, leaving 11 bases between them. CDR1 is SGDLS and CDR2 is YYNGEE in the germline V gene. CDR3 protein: CASSVQGYNTDTQYF. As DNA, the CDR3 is TGTGCCAGCAGCGTACAGGGATACAACACAGATACGCAGTATTTT. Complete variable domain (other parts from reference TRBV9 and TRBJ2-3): DSGVTQTPKHLITATGQRVTLRCSPRSGDLSVYWYQQSLDQGLQFLIQYYNGEERAKGNILERFSAQQFPDLHSELNLSSLELGDSALYFCASSVQGYNTDTQYFGPGTRLTVL.

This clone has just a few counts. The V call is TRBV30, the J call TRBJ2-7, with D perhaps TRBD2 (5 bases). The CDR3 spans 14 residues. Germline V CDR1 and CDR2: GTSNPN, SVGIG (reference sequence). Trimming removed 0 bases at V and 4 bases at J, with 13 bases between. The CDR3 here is CAWSVQSGKYEQYF. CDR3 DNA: TGTGCCTGGAGTGTACAGTCGGGGAAGTACGAGCAGTACTTC.

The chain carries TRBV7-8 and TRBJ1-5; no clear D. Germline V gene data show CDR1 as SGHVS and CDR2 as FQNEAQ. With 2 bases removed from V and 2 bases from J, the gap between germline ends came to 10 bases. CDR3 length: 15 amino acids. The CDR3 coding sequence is TGTGCCAGCAGCTTATGGTCTGATCGCAATCAGCCCCAGCATTTT. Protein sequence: CASSLWSDRNQPQHF. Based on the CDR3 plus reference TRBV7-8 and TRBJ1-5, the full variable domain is GAGVSQSPRYKVAKRGQDVALRCDPISGHVSLFWYQQALGQGPEFLTYFQNEAQLDKSGLPSDRFFAERPEGSVSTLKIQRTQQEDSAVYLCASSLWSDRNQPQHFGDGTRLSIL.

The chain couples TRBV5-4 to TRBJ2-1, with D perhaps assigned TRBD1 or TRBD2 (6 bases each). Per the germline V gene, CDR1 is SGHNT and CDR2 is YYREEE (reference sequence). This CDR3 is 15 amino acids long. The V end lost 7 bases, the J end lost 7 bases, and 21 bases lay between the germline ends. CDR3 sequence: CASGQQKGGGNEQFF. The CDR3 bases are TGTGCCAGCGGCCAACAGAAGGGGGGTGGGAATGAGCAGTTCTTC.

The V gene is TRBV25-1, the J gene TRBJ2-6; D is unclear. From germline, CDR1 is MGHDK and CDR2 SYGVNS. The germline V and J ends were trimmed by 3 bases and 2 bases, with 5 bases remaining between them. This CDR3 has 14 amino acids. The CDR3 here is CASSDSAGANVLTF. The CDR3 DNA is TGTGCCAGCAGTGATTCGGCTGGGGCCAACGTCCTGACTTTC.

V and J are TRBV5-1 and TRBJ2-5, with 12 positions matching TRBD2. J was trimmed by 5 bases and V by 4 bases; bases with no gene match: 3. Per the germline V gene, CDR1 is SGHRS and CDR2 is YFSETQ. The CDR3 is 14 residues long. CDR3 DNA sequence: TGCGCCAGCAGCCGCGGACTAGCGGGGGAGACCCAGTACTTC. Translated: CASSRGLAGETQYF.

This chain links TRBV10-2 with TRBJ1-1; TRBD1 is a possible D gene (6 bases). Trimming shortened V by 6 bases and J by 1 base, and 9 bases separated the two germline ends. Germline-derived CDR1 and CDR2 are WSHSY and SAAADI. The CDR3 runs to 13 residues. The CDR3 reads CASRGASNTEAFF. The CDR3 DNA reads TGCGCCAGCAGGGGGGCTTCGAACACTGAAGCTTTCTTT.

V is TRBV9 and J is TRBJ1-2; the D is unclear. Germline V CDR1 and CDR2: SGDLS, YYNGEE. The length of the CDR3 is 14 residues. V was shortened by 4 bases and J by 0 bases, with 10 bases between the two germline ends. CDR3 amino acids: CASSPPGSNYGYTF. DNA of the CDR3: TGTGCCAGCAGCCCTCCCGGGTCTAACTATGGCTACACCTTC.

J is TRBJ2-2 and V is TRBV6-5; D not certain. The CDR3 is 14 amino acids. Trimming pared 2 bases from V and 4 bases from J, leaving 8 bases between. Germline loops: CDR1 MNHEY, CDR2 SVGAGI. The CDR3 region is CASSYPAPTGELFF. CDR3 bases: TGTGCCAGCAGTTACCCAGCGCCCACCGGGGAGCTGTTTTTT.

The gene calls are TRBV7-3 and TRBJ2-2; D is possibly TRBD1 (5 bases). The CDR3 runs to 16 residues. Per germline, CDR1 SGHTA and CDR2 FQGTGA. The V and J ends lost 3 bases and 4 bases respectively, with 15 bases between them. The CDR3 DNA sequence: TGTGCCAGCAGCTTTGGGGCCGGAGACGCCACCGGGGAGCTGTTTTTT. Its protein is CASSFGAGDATGELFF.

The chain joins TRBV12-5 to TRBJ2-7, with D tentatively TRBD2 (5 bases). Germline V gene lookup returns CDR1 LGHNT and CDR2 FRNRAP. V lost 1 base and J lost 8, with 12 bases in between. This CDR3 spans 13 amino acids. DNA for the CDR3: TGTGCTAGTGGTTTGGAAGGGAGATATCAGCAGTACTTC. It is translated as CASGLEGRYQQYF. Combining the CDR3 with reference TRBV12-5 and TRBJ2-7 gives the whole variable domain DARVTQTPRHKVTEMGQEVTMRCQPILGHNTVFWYRQTMMQGLELLAYFRNRAPLDDSGMPKDRFSAEMPDATLATLKIQPSEPRDSAVYFCASGLEGRYQQYFGPGTRLTVT.

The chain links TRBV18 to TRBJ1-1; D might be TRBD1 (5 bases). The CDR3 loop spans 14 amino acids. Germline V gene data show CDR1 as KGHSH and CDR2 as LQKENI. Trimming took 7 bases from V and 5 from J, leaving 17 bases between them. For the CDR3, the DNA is TGTGCCAGCTATTTTCGAGGGACTGAGACTGAAGCTTTCTTT. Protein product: CASYFRGTETEAFF.

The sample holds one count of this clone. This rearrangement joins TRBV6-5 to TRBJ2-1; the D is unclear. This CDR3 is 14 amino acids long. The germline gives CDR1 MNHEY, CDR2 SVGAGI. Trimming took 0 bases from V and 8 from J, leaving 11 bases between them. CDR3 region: CASSYSTRGDEQFF. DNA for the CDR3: TGTGCCAGCAGTTACTCGACCCGCGGCGATGAGCAGTTCTTC.

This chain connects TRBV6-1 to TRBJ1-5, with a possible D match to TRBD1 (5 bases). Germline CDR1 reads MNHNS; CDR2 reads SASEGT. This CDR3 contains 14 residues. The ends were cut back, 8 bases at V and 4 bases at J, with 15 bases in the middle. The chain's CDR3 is CASSPLGQNQPQHF. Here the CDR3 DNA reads TGTGCCAGCTCCCCGTTGGGGCAGAATCAGCCCCAGCATTTT.

The CDR3 DNA reads TGTGCCAGCAGCCGTGGGACAGGGGCGAATGGCTACACCTTC. Its protein product is CASSRGTGANGYTF. The genes are TRBV6-6 and TRBJ1-2; 10 bases are shared with TRBD1. Germline trimming cut 6 bases from V and 6 bases from J; bases unmatched to any gene: 7. The CDR3 covers 14 residues. The germline gives CDR1 MNHNY, CDR2 SVGAGI (reference sequence).

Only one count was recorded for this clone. CDR3 region: CASNRQGRYGYTF. CDR3 nucleotides: TGTGCCAGCAACCGACAGGGGAGGTATGGCTACACCTTC. The rearrangement joins TRBV6-1 to TRBJ1-2, with 8 bases identical to TRBD1. CDR3 size: 13 residues. V dropped 7 bases and J dropped 5; count of bases not matched to a gene: 6. CDR1 MNHNS and CDR2 SASEGT come from the germline V gene.

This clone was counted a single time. The chain's CDR3 is CASSLVGPYEQYF. The CDR3 coding sequence is TGTGCCAGCAGCTTAGTAGGGCCCTACGAGCAGTACTTC. The chain couples TRBV7-9 to TRBJ2-7; D remains ambiguous. Germline assignment: CDR1 SEHNR and CDR2 FQNEAQ (reference sequence). The CDR3 sequence is 13 residues long. V gave up 1 base and J gave up 2 bases, with 6 bases separating them.

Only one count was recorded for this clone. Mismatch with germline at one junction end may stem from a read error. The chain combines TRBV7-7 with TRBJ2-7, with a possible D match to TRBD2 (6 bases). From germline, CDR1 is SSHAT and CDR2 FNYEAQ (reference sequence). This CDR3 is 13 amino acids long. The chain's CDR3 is CASSRDSNYEQYF. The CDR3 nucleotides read TGTGCTAGCAGCCGGGACTCCAACTACGAGCAGTACTTC.

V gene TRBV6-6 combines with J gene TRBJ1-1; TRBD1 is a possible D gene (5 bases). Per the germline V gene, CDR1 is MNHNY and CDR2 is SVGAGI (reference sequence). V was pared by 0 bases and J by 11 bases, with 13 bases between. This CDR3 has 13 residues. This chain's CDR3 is CASSYSAGWEAFF. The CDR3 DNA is TGTGCCAGCAGTTACTCGGCAGGGTGGGAGGCTTTCTTT.

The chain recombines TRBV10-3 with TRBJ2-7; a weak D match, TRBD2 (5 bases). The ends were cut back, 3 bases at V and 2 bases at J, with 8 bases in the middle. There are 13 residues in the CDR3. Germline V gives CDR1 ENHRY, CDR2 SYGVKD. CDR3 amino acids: CAISERGPYEQYF. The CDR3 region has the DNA TGTGCCATCAGTGAAAGAGGGCCCTACGAGCAGTACTTC.

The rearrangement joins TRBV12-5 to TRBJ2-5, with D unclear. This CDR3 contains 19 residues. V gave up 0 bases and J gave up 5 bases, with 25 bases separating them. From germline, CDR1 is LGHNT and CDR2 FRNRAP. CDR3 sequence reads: CASGLVGSKIPLVGETQYF. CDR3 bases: TGTGCTAGTGGTTTGGTGGGTTCGAAGATACCACTGGTGGGGGAGACCCAGTACTTC.

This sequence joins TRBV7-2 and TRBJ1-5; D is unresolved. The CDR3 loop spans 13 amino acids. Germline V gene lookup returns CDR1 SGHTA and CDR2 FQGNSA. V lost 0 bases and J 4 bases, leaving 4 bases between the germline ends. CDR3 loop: CASSLAENQPQHF. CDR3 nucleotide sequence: TGTGCCAGCAGCTTAGCCGAGAATCAGCCCCAGCATTTT.

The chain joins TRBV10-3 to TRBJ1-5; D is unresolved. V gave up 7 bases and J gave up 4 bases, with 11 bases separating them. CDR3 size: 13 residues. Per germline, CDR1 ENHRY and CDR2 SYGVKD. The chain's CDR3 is CAITGSLNQPQHF. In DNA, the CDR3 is TGTGCCATCACTGGCAGCTTAAATCAGCCCCAGCATTTT.

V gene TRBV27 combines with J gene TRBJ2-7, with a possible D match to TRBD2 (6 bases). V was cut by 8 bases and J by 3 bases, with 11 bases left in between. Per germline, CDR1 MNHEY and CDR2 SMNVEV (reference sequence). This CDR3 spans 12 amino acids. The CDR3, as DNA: TGTGCCAGCCGAGGGACTCTCTACGAGCAGTACTTC. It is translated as CASRGTLYEQYF.

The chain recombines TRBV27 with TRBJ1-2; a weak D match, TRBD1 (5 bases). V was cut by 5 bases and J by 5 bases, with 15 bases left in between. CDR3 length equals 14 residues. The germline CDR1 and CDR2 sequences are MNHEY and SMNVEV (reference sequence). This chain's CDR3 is CASSRGTASYGYTF. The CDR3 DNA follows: TGTGCCAGCAGTCGAGGGACGGCGAGTTATGGCTACACCTTC.

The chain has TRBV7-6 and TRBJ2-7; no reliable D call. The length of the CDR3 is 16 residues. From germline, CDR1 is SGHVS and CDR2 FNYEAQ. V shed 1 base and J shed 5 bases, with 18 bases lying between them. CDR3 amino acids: CASSLEAADLGHEQYF. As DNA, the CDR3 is TGTGCCAGCAGCTTAGAGGCGGCGGACCTCGGGCACGAGCAGTACTTC. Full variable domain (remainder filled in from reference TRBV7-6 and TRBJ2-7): GAGVSQSPRYKVTKRGQDVALRCDPISGHVSLYWYRQALGQGPEFLTYFNYEAQQDKSGLPNDRFSAERPEGSISTLTIQRTEQRDSAMYRCASSLEAADLGHEQYFGPGTRLTVT.

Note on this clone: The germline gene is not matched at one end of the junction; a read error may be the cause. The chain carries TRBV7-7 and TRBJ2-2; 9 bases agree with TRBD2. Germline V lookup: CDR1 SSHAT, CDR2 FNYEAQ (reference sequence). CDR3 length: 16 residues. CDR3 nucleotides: TGTGCTAGCAGCTTATTAGCGGGAGAGGGGGCCGGGGAGCTGTTTTTT. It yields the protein CASSLLAGEGAGELFF.

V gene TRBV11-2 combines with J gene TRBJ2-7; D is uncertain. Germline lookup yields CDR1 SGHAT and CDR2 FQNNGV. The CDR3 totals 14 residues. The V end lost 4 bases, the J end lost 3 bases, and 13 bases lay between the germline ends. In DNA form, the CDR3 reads TGTGCCAGCAGCTCGGAGAGACTTCTCTACGAGCAGTACTTC. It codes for CASSSERLLYEQYF.